A single sample gave rise to the 8 T cell receptor beta chains below, sequenced in a study of blood T cell repertoires in COVID-19. Method: immunoSEQ multiplex PCR; TCRdb's copy keeps in-frame clones and lacks some. The sample lists about 190,000 clones; about 81% were seen once. Sequencing used peripheral blood. All receptors derive from a man aged 30 to 39 with active or convalescent COVID-19.

The chain recombines TRBV15 with TRBJ1-1; D is perhaps TRBD1 (5 bases). The germline gives CDR1 LNHNV, CDR2 YYDKDF (reference sequence). The CDR3 contains 15 residues. V lost 0 bases to trimming and J lost 2 bases, with 10 bases between them. Written as DNA, the CDR3 is TGTGCCACCAGCAGAGAAAAGACAGTCAACACTGAAGCTTTCTTT. Residues: CATSREKTVNTEAFF. The complete variable domain, with remaining parts taken from reference TRBV15 and TRBJ1-1, reads DAMVIQNPRYQVTQFGKPVTLSCSQTLNHNVMYWYQQKSSQAPKLLFHYYDKDFNNEADTPDNFQSRRPNTSFCFLDIRSPGLGDTAMYLCATSREKTVNTEAFFGQGTRLTVV.

The chain recombines TRBV24-1 with TRBJ2-1; D remains unclear. Trimming shortened V by 1 base and J by 3 bases, and 6 bases separated the two germline ends. The CDR3 has 14 amino acids. Germline CDR1 is KGHDR and CDR2 is SFDVKD. The CDR3 nucleotides are TGTGCCACCAGTGATTTTAGTAGCTACAATGAGCAGTTCTTC. It translates to CATSDFSSYNEQFF.

The chain is built from TRBV11-2 and TRBJ2-3; 14 nucleotides match TRBD2. Germline lookup yields CDR1 SGHAT and CDR2 FQNNGV. V lost 6 bases to trimming and J lost 4 bases; unmatched junction nucleotides: 6. The CDR3 has 16 amino acids. Here the CDR3 DNA reads TGTGCCAGCAGGGGGACTAGCGGGAGTCGCGCAGATACGCAGTATTTT. Its translation is CASRGTSGSRADTQYF.

The DNA for the CDR3 is TGTGCCAGCAGTTTACTAGACTATGGCTACACCTTC. This encodes CASSLLDYGYTF. The chain employs TRBV12-3 or TRBV12-4 and TRBJ1-2; D ambiguous. This CDR3 comprises 12 residues. Trimming removed 2 bases from V and 3 bases from J, with 4 bases in between.

The chain links TRBV9 to TRBJ1-2; D may be TRBD1 (6 bases). V was trimmed by 3 bases and J by 6 bases, leaving 21 bases between them. Germline CDR1 is SGDLS and CDR2 is YYNGEE. The CDR3 length is 16 residues. In nucleotides, the CDR3 is TGTGCCAGCAGCGAGCTGCGGGAGGGGGGGAGAGATGGCTACACCTTC. Translation gives CASSELREGGRDGYTF. Filled out from reference TRBV9 and TRBJ1-2, the complete variable domain reads DSGVTQTPKHLITATGQRVTLRCSPRSGDLSVYWYQQSLDQGLQFLIQYYNGEERAKGNILERFSAQQFPDLHSELNLSSLELGDSALYFCASSELREGGRDGYTFGSGTRLTVV.

The V and J genes are TRBV9 and TRBJ2-7; 8 positions match TRBD2. J lost 4 bases, V lost 3 bases, and 9 bases had no gene match. Germline V gene lookup returns CDR1 SGDLS and CDR2 YYNGEE. The CDR3 loop spans 15 amino acids. The CDR3 sequence is CASSERAGVGYEQYF. The CDR3 DNA reads TGTGCCAGCAGCGAAAGAGCGGGAGTCGGGTACGAGCAGTACTTC.

This clone was observed a few times. The rearrangement links TRBV12-5 to TRBJ2-3; 9 nucleotides align to TRBD2. J gave up 4 bases and V 0 bases, and 5 bases lay outside the gene matches. The CDR3 consists of 16 residues. Per germline, CDR1 LGHNT and CDR2 FRNRAP. CDR3 in amino acids: CASGLVPSGKADTQYF. CDR3 nucleotide sequence: TGTGCTAGTGGTTTGGTACCTAGCGGGAAGGCAGATACGCAGTATTTT.

V is TRBV5-4 and J is TRBJ2-3, with 8 positions matching TRBD2. The germline V gene has CDR1 SGHNT and CDR2 YYREEE (reference sequence). The CDR3 totals 17 residues. With V trimmed by 0 bases and J by 3 bases, 9 bases remained unmatched. The CDR3 bases are TGTGCCAGCAGCTTGGAGGTAGGGCGGGGGGCAACAGATACGCAGTATTTT. Its protein is CASSLEVGRGATDTQYF.